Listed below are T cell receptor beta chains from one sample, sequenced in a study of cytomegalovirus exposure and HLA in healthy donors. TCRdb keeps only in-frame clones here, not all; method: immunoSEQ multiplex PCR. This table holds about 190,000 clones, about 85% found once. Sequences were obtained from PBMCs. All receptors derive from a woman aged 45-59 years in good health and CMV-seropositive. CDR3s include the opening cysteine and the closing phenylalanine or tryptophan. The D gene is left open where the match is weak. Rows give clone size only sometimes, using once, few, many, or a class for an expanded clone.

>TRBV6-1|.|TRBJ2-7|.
TGTGCCAGCAGTACAGCCTACGAGCAGTACTTC
CASSTAYEQYF
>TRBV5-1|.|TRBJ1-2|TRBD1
TGCGCCAGCAGCGCGACAGGGGTAACGGCTAACTATGGCTACACCTTC
CASSATGVTANYGYTF
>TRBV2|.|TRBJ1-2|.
TGTGCCAGCAGTCCAGACAAAGCTAACTATGGCTACACCTTC
CASSPDKANYGYTF
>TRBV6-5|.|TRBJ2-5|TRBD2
TGTGCCAGCAGTTACCTAGCGGGACAAGAGACCCAGTACTTC
CASSYLAGQETQYF
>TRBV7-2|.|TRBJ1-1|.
TGTGCCAGCAGCTTGGGACAAGAAAACACTGAAGCTTTCTTT
CASSLGQENTEAFF
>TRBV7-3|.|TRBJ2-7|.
TGTGCCAGCAGTAAAGGGGCTCGGCACGAGCAGTACTTC
CASSKGARHEQYF
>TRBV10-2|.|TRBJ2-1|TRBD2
TGCGCCAGCAGGAAACTAGCGGGGGGGTCCAATGAGCAGTTCTTC
CASRKLAGGSNEQFF
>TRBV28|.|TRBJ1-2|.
TGTGCCAGCAGTTGGGACTCAGTTTATGGCTACACCTTC
CASSWDSVYGYTF
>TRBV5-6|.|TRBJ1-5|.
TGTGCCAGCAGCTTGCGGACTTATAGCAATCAGCCCCAGCATTTT
CASSLRTYSNQPQHF
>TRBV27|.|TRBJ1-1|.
TGTGCCAGCAGTACCCAGGACAGGAACACTGAAGCTTTCTTT
CASSTQDRNTEAFF
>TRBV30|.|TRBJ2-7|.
TGTGCCTGGAGTCGTCCCCTTGCGGGTGGGACCTACGAGCAGTACTTC
CAWSRPLAGGTYEQYF
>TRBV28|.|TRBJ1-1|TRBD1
TGTGCCAGCAGCGCAGGGGGTTCAAACACTGAAGCTTTCTTT
CASSAGGSNTEAFF
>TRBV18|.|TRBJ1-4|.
TGTGCCAGCTCTACGGGAACAGGGTACGAAAAACTGTTTTTT
CASSTGTGYEKLFF
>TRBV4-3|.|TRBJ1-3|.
TGCGCCAGCAGCCAAGAGGCCTTAACGGGCTCTGGAAACACCATATATTTT
CASSQEALTGSGNTIYF
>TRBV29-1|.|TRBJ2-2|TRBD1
TGCAGCGTTGAGGGGTCAGGACAGGGGGCCGCCGGGGAGCTGTTTTTT
CSVEGSGQGAAGELFF
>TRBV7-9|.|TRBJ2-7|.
TGTGCCAGCAGCCAGTCAGACAGGACACCCTCCCGCTACGAGCAGTACTTC
CASSQSDRTPSRYEQYF
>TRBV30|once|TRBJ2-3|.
TGTGCCTGGAGTGTAGGGAATAGCGGTTACACAGATACGCAGTATTTT
CAWSVGNSGYTDTQYF
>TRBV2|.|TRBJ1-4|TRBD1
TGTGCCAGCAGTGAAGGGACAGGGGGTGAAAAACTGTTTTTT
CASSEGTGGEKLFF
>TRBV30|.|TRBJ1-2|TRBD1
TGTGCCTGGAAACCGGACAGGACCTACTATGGCTACACCTTC
CAWKPDRTYYGYTF
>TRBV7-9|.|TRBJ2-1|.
TGTGCCAGCAGCTTAGGGTATACCTTAGACAATGAGCAGTTCTTC
CASSLGYTLDNEQFF
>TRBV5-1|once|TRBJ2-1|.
TGCGCCAGCAGCTTGGAGACAGACAATGAGCAGTTCTTC
CASSLETDNEQFF
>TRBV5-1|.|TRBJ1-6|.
TGCGCCAGCAGCTTGCTTGGAGCGCTTTCCTATAATTCACCCCTCCACTTT
CASSLLGALSYNSPLHF
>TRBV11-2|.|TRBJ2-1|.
TGTGCCAGCAGCCGAGTAGGTGGGGGGGCAAACGTCAATGAGCAGTTCTTC
CASSRVGGGANVNEQFF
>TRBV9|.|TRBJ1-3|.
TGTGCCAGCAGCGTAACGACCGGGGGTGGCTCTCGGAACACCATATATTTT
CASSVTTGGGSRNTIYF
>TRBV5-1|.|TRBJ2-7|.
TGCGCCAGCAGCTTGGCGGGGATGAGCTCCTACGAGCAGTACTTC
CASSLAGMSSYEQYF
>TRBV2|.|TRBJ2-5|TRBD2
TGTGCCTGGCGCGGGGGGGCCGCTGGCGAAGAGACCCAGTACTTC
CAWRGGAAGEETQYF
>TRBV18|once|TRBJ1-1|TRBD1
TGTGCCAGCTCACCGACAGGGGGCACGTACACTGAAGCTTTCTTT
CASSPTGGTYTEAFF
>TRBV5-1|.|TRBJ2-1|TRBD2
TGCGCCAGCAGCTTGGCCCGGACCGTAGTATGGCGGGGGAGCTACAATGAGCAGTTCTTC
CASSLARTVVWRGSYNEQFF
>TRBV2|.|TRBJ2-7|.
TGTGCCAGCAGTGAAAGCCTAGCGATCTCCTACGAGCAGTACTTC
CASSESLAISYEQYF
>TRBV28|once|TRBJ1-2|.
TGTGCCAGCAGTTTACTCTCAGGATGGGGCTACACCTTC
CASSLLSGWGYTF
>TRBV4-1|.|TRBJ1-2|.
TGCGCCAGCAGCGTCCCCCTAGGGACAAGCTCCACCTTC
CASSVPLGTSSTF
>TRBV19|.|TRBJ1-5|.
TGTGCCAGTAGTATTCAGGGGATAGGGCAGCCCCAGCATTTT
CASSIQGIGQPQHF
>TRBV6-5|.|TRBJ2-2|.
TGTGCCAGCAGTCTGAAGGGGTGGGACACCGGGGAGCTGTTTTTT
CASSLKGWDTGELFF
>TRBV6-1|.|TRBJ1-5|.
TGTGCCAGCAGTGGTACTAGGACGATCCCTTATCAGCCCCAGCATTTT
CASSGTRTIPYQPQHF
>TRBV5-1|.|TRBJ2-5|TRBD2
TGCGCCAGCAGCCCGCCTAGCGGGGGGCCCCAAGAGACCCAGTACTTC
CASSPPSGGPQETQYF
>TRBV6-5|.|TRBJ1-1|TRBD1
TGTGCCAGCAGTTACTCGGGACAGCCGAACACTGAAGCTTTCTTT
CASSYSGQPNTEAFF
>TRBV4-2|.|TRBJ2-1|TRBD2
TGTGCCAGCAGCCAAGTGACTAGCGGGGGGAGGTACAATGAGCAGTTCTTC
CASSQVTSGGRYNEQFF
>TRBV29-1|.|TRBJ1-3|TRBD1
TGCAGCGTTGCCGGACAGGGCTCTGGAAACACCATATATTTT
CSVAGQGSGNTIYF
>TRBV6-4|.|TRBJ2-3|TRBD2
TGTGCCAGCAGTGAGAGGACTAGCGGGGGGGCAGATACGCAGTATTTT
CASSERTSGGADTQYF
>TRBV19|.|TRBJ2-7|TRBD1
TGTGCCAGTAGTCCGTCGACAGGGTTCGACGAGCAGTACTTC
CASSPSTGFDEQYF
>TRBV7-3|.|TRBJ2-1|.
TGTGCCAGCAGCCTAACAGGGAGCTCCTACAATGAGCAGTTCTTC
CASSLTGSSYNEQFF
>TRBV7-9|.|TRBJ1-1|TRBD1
TGTGCCAGCAGCCCCCGACAGGGTGGCATGAACACTGAAGCTTTCTTT
CASSPRQGGMNTEAFF